This note documents a single T cell receptor beta chain sequence. This clone's antigen is unknown. Qualities for individual bases were not recorded, and no much larger clone is one base off. Each collaborating institution followed its own protocols to collect whole blood in K2EDTA tubes. For TCRbeta analysis, collaborator samples were shipped as frozen whole blood, as isolated PBMCs, or as DNA extracted from either sample type. Based on the germline V gene (reference sequence), the CDR1 and CDR2 sequences are LGHDT and YNNKEL. The CDR3 runs 17 amino acids, cysteine and phenylalanine included. Only the CDR3 region is kept as DNA, spanning 51 bases read in frame from base 1. Unmatched junction bases come to 9, with V trimmed by 1 base and J by 4 bases. TCRbeta CDR3 regions were amplified from genomic DNA by means of the immunoSEQ Assay, a bias-controlled multiplex PCR. In the source study's methods: Within the assay, amplification of reference gene primers was used to estimate how many nucleated cells each sample contained. To quantify the absolute abundance of each unique TCRbeta CDR3 rearrangement, sequence reads were collapsed and filtered. For each sample, productive Simpson clonality was calculated as the square root of Simpson's diversity index across productive rearrangements. Held by TCRdb, this immuneACCESS table contains in-frame sequences only and omits some clones. Under half of the omission traces to an unresolved V gene where checked; the cause of the rest is unknown. Clonal size and the V and J genes are those of that table, whereas D and trimming came from the DNA. In all, the sample holds about 140,000 clones, and over 80% of those were seen once. 1.6% of the sample rests with the top ten.

The data belong to a study of blood T cell repertoires in COVID-19 (dated by TCRdb to 2020 to 2022). About the investigation overall: Collaborator samples came from the United States, Italy and Spain and covered acute and convalescent phases of COVID-19. The material from the prospective study consisted of cDNA or gDNA derived from T cells, B-cell-depleted T cells, or PBMCs. Where available, HLA class I and class II types were obtained from metadata supplied by the sample provider rather than from assay-based typing. The sample metadata nearly always contained a de-identified subject ID, COVID-19 status, age in years and sex. The dataset comprised deeply sampled blood TCRbeta repertoires from subjects exposed to, actively infected with, or recovered from COVID-19. Samples were obtained from the ongoing ImmuneRACE study (first 160 participants) and from about 1,300 subjects provided by 6 global collaborators. The repertoires were released in a freely available public database meant as a resource for research on the immune response to SARS-CoV-2. Overall study results and their limits: How much clinical and demographic metadata was included differed by source and by participant, and the metadata was provided uncurated.

The V and J segments used are TRBV3-1 (or the pseudogene TRBV3-2) and TRBJ2-5; 10 bases in the junction line up with TRBD1. The TCR sequence derives from a human donor in a cohort sampled during active COVID-19. The sequencing sample was made of peripheral blood. CDR3 region: CASSQARTGGYRETQYF. In nucleotide form, the sequence is TGTGCCAGCAGCCAAGCCCGGACAGGGGGGTATAGAGAGACCCAGTACTTC.